This is a list of T cell receptor beta chains from one sample in a study of radiation and T cells in renal cell carcinoma. Clones were read by immunoSEQ multiplex PCR, and TCRdb kept only the in-frame ones, dropping some. Among around 160,000 clones listed, less than 90% were seen once. The specimen was blood, collected from a patient whose treatment included radiotherapy and nephrectomy. The origin of the receptors is a woman between 70 and 85 years old with renal cell carcinoma. Each CDR3 is given without its conserved first and last residue. The order of the fields is V gene, clone size, CDR3 protein. The size entry is marked missing in some rows and otherwise reads once, few, many or a size class.

v_gene: TRBV4-3; abundance: -; CDR3aa: ASSQDFSGNTIY
v_gene: TRBV6-5; abundance: -; CDR3aa: ASSYFSSGANVLT
v_gene: TRBV2; abundance: -; CDR3aa: ASSNTGSRSPLH
v_gene: TRBV7-2; abundance: -; CDR3aa: ASSLATSGGVWEQY
v_gene: TRBV5-6; abundance: -; CDR3aa: ASSPLGRRGLLTDTQY
v_gene: TRBV30; abundance: -; CDR3aa: AWSVSGGDTEAF
v_gene: TRBV2; abundance: -; CDR3aa: ASSGTSGGVNTGELF
v_gene: TRBV7-9; abundance: -; CDR3aa: ASSTLAGTGVHEQY
v_gene: TRBV6-5; abundance: -; CDR3aa: ASSSGLKETQY
v_gene: TRBV30; abundance: -; CDR3aa: AWGLGAERLYGYT
v_gene: TRBV28; abundance: -; CDR3aa: ASSLGGRGTGSNQPQH
v_gene: TRBV5-3; abundance: -; CDR3aa: ARSPRPHRYQPQH
v_gene: TRBV6-6; abundance: -; CDR3aa: ASSYDGTSRNEQF
v_gene: TRBV13; abundance: once; CDR3aa: ASSFNRLGQPNTEAF
v_gene: TRBV11-2; abundance: -; CDR3aa: ASSLGQGDEKLF
v_gene: TRBV19; abundance: -; CDR3aa: ASSIRRGGREKLF
v_gene: TRBV5-4; abundance: once; CDR3aa: ASSLGGTSYNEQF
v_gene: TRBV5-1; abundance: -; CDR3aa: ASSSETGNTEAF
v_gene: TRBV6-5; abundance: few; CDR3aa: ASSPTAWTYGYT
v_gene: TRBV27; abundance: -; CDR3aa: ASSSGGRHYNSPLH
v_gene: TRBV5-5; abundance: -; CDR3aa: ASRGDSLNEQF
v_gene: TRBV27; abundance: -; CDR3aa: ASSLSGGNTGELF
v_gene: TRBV7-8; abundance: -; CDR3aa: ASSPRDRGYEQY
v_gene: TRBV6-5; abundance: -; CDR3aa: ASSYSEEGQYGYT
v_gene: TRBV9; abundance: -; CDR3aa: ASSVDSTDTQY
v_gene: TRBV5-6; abundance: -; CDR3aa: ASSRDRTYYEQY
v_gene: TRBV11-3; abundance: once; CDR3aa: ASSPTSGGFLGYEQY
v_gene: TRBV29-1; abundance: few; CDR3aa: SVTSGNQPQH
v_gene: TRBV30; abundance: -; CDR3aa: AWSRTDYNEKLF
v_gene: TRBV30; abundance: -; CDR3aa: AWSVLRGSNQPQH
v_gene: TRBV19; abundance: -; CDR3aa: ASSIGAQAGELF
v_gene: TRBV20-1; abundance: -; CDR3aa: SAGAGTLH
v_gene: TRBV7-3; abundance: -; CDR3aa: ASSSTTGTSTGELF
v_gene: TRBV5-4; abundance: -; CDR3aa: ASSLRGQGGWNSPLH
v_gene: TRBV28; abundance: -; CDR3aa: ASSPRGGTRYEQY
v_gene: TRBV9; abundance: -; CDR3aa: ASSVGFAGGDTQY
v_gene: TRBV18; abundance: -; CDR3aa: ASSDSGSGANVLT
v_gene: TRBV2; abundance: -; CDR3aa: ASSPNTEAF
v_gene: TRBV30; abundance: -; CDR3aa: AWSTGTGLYNEQF
v_gene: TRBV6-5; abundance: -; CDR3aa: ASRSPGTGGVEAF
v_gene: TRBV6-5; abundance: -; CDR3aa: ASSRTGGADTQY
v_gene: TRBV7-2; abundance: -; CDR3aa: ASSLNRDEQY
v_gene: TRBV4-3; abundance: -; CDR3aa: ASSQDISGGAYTQY
v_gene: TRBV19; abundance: few; CDR3aa: ASSTQGASGGELF
v_gene: TRBV2; abundance: -; CDR3aa: ASRVGATNTGELF
v_gene: TRBV6-1; abundance: -; CDR3aa: ASSAGTGEAF
v_gene: TRBV30; abundance: -; CDR3aa: AWSQRTGPGNTIY
v_gene: TRBV2; abundance: -; CDR3aa: ASRATGGTAKLF
v_gene: TRBV7-9; abundance: -; CDR3aa: ASSLWGDRANTEAF
v_gene: TRBV19; abundance: -; CDR3aa: ASSIKGGLGYT
v_gene: TRBV7-8; abundance: -; CDR3aa: ASSLERPEEQY
v_gene: TRBV9; abundance: once; CDR3aa: ASSSRDRFNYGYT